Sequencing of this T cell receptor beta chain was carried out in a study of blood T cells in healthy people across ages. Findings and limits, study-wide: Roughly linearly, TCR beta diversity per million T cells fell as age increased.

Germline-derived CDR1 and CDR2 are SEHNR and FQNEAQ (reference sequence). The CDR3 covers 17 residues. V lost 2 bases, J lost 0 bases, and 14 bases lay in between. This clonotype was observed a few times. What it binds is unknown. Primed by a sample-barcoded 5' primer and a J-beta primer mix, a second PCR proceeded for roughly 6 to 12 cycles. TCRdb reprocessed the 5' RACE reads via MiXCR and lists one record per CDR3 protein. The data contain roughly 1,100,000 distinct CDR3 sequences, around 27% of them singletons. These data also formed part of another study, on T cells of mothers and their children.

This chain links TRBV7-9 with TRBJ2-4; D gene uncertain. This sequence was found in a girl aged 2 to 9 in good health. The sequenced sample consisted of blood. The CDR3 spells CASSLYPNLLAKNIQYF. The DNA for the CDR3 is TGTGCCAGCAGCTTATATCCTAACCTTCTAGCCAAAAACATTCAGTACTTC.